These T cell receptor beta chains were read from a single sample in a study of blood T cell repertoires in COVID-19. TCRdb keeps only in-frame clones here, not all; method: immunoSEQ multiplex PCR. The data show 250,000 to 300,000 clones, roughly 87% seen once. The sample comprised peripheral blood. The source is a woman in her fifties or sixties who had recovered from COVID-19. The CDR3 runs from the conserved cysteine through the conserved F or W. The D gene is left open where the match is weak. Clone size, where shown, is once, few, many, or a class for clones that have expanded.

D: TRBD1; size: -; J: TRBJ1-5; V: TRBV24-1; CDR3: CATSGDSYQPQHF; DNA: TGTGCCACCAGTGGGGACAGCTATCAGCCCCAGCATTTT
D: -; size: -; J: TRBJ1-4; V: TRBV25-1; CDR3: CASSEPQGLVEKLFF; DNA: TGTGCCAGCAGTGAACCGCAGGGACTTGTTGAAAAACTGTTTTTT
D: -; size: -; J: TRBJ1-2; V: TRBV5-6; CDR3: CASSLITRTPSNPNYGYTF; DNA: TGTGCCAGCAGCTTGATAACTCGGACACCAAGTAATCCTAACTATGGCTACACCTTC
D: -; size: -; J: TRBJ2-2; V: TRBV7-2; CDR3: CASSSSGGPGELFF; DNA: TGTGCCAGCAGCTCCTCGGGGGGCCCCGGGGAGCTGTTTTTT
D: -; size: -; J: TRBJ2-5; V: TRBV12-3/TRBV12-4; CDR3: CASSLTPWETQYF; DNA: TGTGCCAGCAGTTTGACACCTTGGGAGACCCAGTACTTC
D: -; size: once; J: TRBJ1-2; V: TRBV27; CDR3: CASSPLTRYGYTF; DNA: TGTGCCAGCAGTCCCTTAACGCGCTATGGCTACACCTTC
D: -; size: -; J: TRBJ2-6; V: TRBV18; CDR3: CASSPTQSIISGANVLTF; DNA: TGTGCCAGCTCACCAACGCAGTCAATAATCTCTGGGGCCAACGTCCTGACTTTC
D: -; size: few; J: TRBJ1-2; V: TRBV10-3; CDR3: CATYGGLADGYTF; DNA: TGTGCCACCTACGGAGGGTTAGCGGATGGCTACACCTTC
D: TRBD1; size: -; J: TRBJ2-2; V: TRBV5-6; CDR3: CATTFGTGVGELFF; DNA: TGTGCCACAACGTTCGGGACAGGGGTTGGGGAGCTGTTTTTT
D: -; size: -; J: TRBJ2-2; V: TRBV2; CDR3: CASSETDKTAGELFF; DNA: TGTGCCAGCAGTGAAACGGACAAGACCGCCGGGGAGCTGTTTTTT
D: -; size: few; J: TRBJ2-4; V: TRBV7-9; CDR3: CASSLPGAKNIQYF; DNA: TGTGCCAGCAGCTTACCCGGGGCCAAAAACATTCAGTACTTC
D: -; size: -; J: TRBJ2-5; V: TRBV5-1; CDR3: CASSLGLARETQYF; DNA: TGCGCCAGCAGCTTGGGGCTAGCCCGGGAGACCCAGTACTTC
D: TRBD1; size: once; J: TRBJ1-2; V: TRBV6-5; CDR3: CASSSDRGRYGYTF; DNA: TGTGCCAGCAGCTCAGACAGGGGGAGGTATGGCTACACCTTC
D: -; size: -; J: TRBJ1-1; V: TRBV3-1/TRBV3-2; CDR3: CASSPLYRVLTEAFF; DNA: TGTGCCAGCAGCCCCTTATACAGGGTATTAACTGAAGCTTTCTTT
D: TRBD2; size: once; J: TRBJ2-5; V: TRBV13; CDR3: CASSLRRGETQYF; DNA: TGTGCCAGCAGCTTAAGGCGGGGGGAGACCCAGTACTTC